This T cell receptor beta chain appears in the sequencing data of a study of CD8 T cells in ankylosing spondylitis. General study results and limits: The study identified a TCR beta motif of under ten highly homologous variants that appeared characteristic of ankylosing spondylitis blood. Disease-linked clones, CD8+, were relatively rare in peripheral blood.

As the method for making TCR beta libraries, quantitative 5'-RACE with molecular barcodes was used. Using its own MiXCR run on the 5' RACE reads, TCRdb lists one record per CDR3 protein. The sample lists 150,000 to 200,000 distinct CDR3 sequences, approximately 32% occurring once. Germline CDR1 and CDR2: MNHNS and SASEGT. The CDR3 is 15 residues long. Trimming shortened V by 6 bases and J by 5 bases, and 16 bases separated the two germline ends. About this clonotype itself: Its antigen is currently unknown.

Sequencing was carried out using synovial fluid, either unsorted or a sorted T cell fraction (not recorded which). The chain carries TRBV6-1 and TRBJ1-4, with D maybe TRBD1 (5 bases). The sequence was collected from a male donor with ankylosing spondylitis. CDR3 sequence: CASSTIRVGNEKLFF. The CDR3 DNA follows: TGTGCCAGCAGCACGATCAGGGTAGGGAATGAAAAACTGTTTTTT.